The sequence of this TCR beta chain was determined in a study of cytomegalovirus exposure and HLA in healthy donors (dated by TCRdb to the late 2010s). With respect to the entire study: In an earlier analysis of 587 of the donors, 250 to 350 Gb of sequence data and just under 120 million unique TCR beta sequences from approximately 180 million T cells were reported. Across 300 to 400 genotyped donors of the cohort, an average of about 240,000 unique TCR beta nucleotide sequences per donor were sequenced, and roughly 17% of those sequences were non-productive. Because of strong linkage in the cohort, roughly five DR-DQ haplotypes were treated as single units for association and clustering. Donor age, sex, ethnicity and CMV serostatus were compiled alongside the repertoire data. The number of typed donors differed by locus: about 620-640 for A, B, C, DRB1 and DQB1; approximately 540 for DQA1; 606 for DPA1; and 400 to 480 for DPB1. An earlier analysis of 500 to 650 of the donors applied high-throughput TCR beta sequencing to assess whether each TCR beta V gene segment acted as functional or pseudogenic. The study was designed to test whether signatures of past pathogen exposure could be identified by cataloging public T cell receptors. The study combined high-throughput TCR immunosequencing, statistical association of individual TCRs with disease status, and machine learning to predict cytomegalovirus infection status. Genome-wide SNP genotypes for about 55% of the roughly 670 donors were used in a later genetic analysis, which treated that subset as a discovery cohort. All discovery cohort repertoires had been generated using a single sequencing platform. The later analysis used no new phenotypic data to find candidate immune exposures, relying instead on TCR beta sequences and their occurrence across donors. The study profiled the T cell repertoires of 500 to 800 subjects by immunosequencing and related them to cytomegalovirus serostatus. A later analysis re-examined previously published TCR beta repertoires from about 670 donors and added high-resolution HLA genotyping to investigate patterns of TCR occurrence. A separate validation cohort of about 110 different subjects was used in addition to the roughly 670-subject first cohort. Roughly 300 gigabases of sequencing data and 70 million to 85 million unique TCR sequences were included in an early release covering roughly 600 HLA-typed donors. HLA typing included class I and class II loci at four-digit resolution. Of the 398 genotyped donors, 65% to 90% fell in the genetic ancestry cluster associated with self-reported Caucasian donors.

The full study reports these points: A later analysis found that TCR association rates varied across HLA loci, with DRB1 alleles showing the most associated TCRs and HLA-C alleles the fewest. Because some donors lacked HLA typing at each locus, the association tests relied only on the typed subset. Roughly uniform sequencing depth across donors was assumed in presence/absence analyses, although this assumption may not hold. The classifier was reported to diagnose cytomegalovirus status with high specificity and sensitivity in both the original and validation cohorts. A cluster of highly shared sequence variants was judged likely to be a technical artifact of the sequencing pipeline. Several of the top co-occurrence clusters appeared to be linked to parvovirus B19, influenza, CMV and Epstein-Barr virus, according to a later analysis. In a later genetic analysis, fewer N-insertions in productive TCRs were reported among donors in an Asian-associated ancestry cluster than the approximately 670-donor mean. When HLA alleles, especially DR and DQ, strongly co-occurred, TCR associations were difficult to assign to individual alleles. The study listed 164 TCR beta chains as associated with cytomegalovirus. In a later analysis, 16,951 TCR beta sequences were associated with specific HLA alleles at a false discovery rate of 0.05. Over 15 rarely observed V segments, including chromosome 9 orphons, were excluded from the earlier analysis of about 600 of the donors because counts were too low. A further reported finding was that TCR beta sequences accurately predicted the HLA-A and HLA-B alleles for most subjects in the first cohort. Most TCR sequences were seen in very few donors, while some public TCRs were found in many individuals. Most CMV-associated TCR beta chains appeared to be HLA-restricted in a later analysis, and the HLA associations seemed to be driven largely by CMV exposure. An earlier analysis of some 560 of the donors showed that most TCR beta V segments appeared in productive rearrangements either about 87% or about 30% of the time, which broadly matched IMGT annotations. The only immune exposure information available for the cohort was CMV serostatus. The authors suggested that the approach could potentially be extended to other disease states and immunological phenotypes. In a later genetic analysis, a missense DCLRE1C variant was associated with V-gene and J-gene trimming of TCR beta chains, and the association was replicated in an independent cohort. In a later analysis, HLA-associated TCR beta chains showed more clonal expansion and lower generation probabilities than non-associated chains that were equally common. Linkage disequilibrium might explain the correlated functional status among segregating V segments, but an unknown experimental factor could not be ruled out. This cohort had only TCR beta chains sequenced, and the lack of alpha or paired-chain data limited which features could be detected. Because the 87-base-pair reads could not distinguish some IMGT-functional V segments, including TRBV6-2 and TRBV6-3, those segments were excluded. In vitro tests confirmed that three of the cytomegalovirus-associated TCR beta chains recognize cytomegalovirus antigens.

The method was the immunoSEQ multiplex PCR assay. The multiplex PCR relied on a mix of 60 forward primers for TCR Vbeta segments and 13 reverse primers for TCR Jbeta segments. The CDR3 region of rearranged TCR beta genes was amplified from genomic DNA by a multiplex PCR assay. On the Illumina HiSeq System, the amplified TCR beta libraries were sequenced as 87-base-pair reads. Per the authors' processing: A later analysis counted 65 million to 90 million unique TCR beta chains across the 690 or so repertoires, and some 11 million of these chains were shared by at least two donors. Raw reads were error-corrected and collapsed into unique sequences with a nearest-neighbor algorithm that merged closely related sequences to remove PCR and sequencing errors. To assign V, D and J gene segments, CDR3 sequences were aligned to IMGT reference sequences. Each retained sequence needed at least a six-nucleotide match to both a V gene segment and a J gene segment. Rearrangements were called productive when the CDR3 lacked stop codons and stayed in frame with V and J; all others were non-productive. CDR3 was defined according to IMGT convention as the region running from the second conserved V-encoded cysteine to the conserved J-encoded phenylalanine. In an earlier analysis of 550 to 650 of the donors, sequences lacking an unambiguous match to a single V gene segment were excluded. In an earlier analysis of almost 600 of the donors, a V segment was called functional when productive rearrangements were above 56.7%, and segregating when the standard deviation between donors exceeded 5%. To diagnose cytomegalovirus status from the catalog of TCR beta chain sequences, a statistical classification framework was built. A later analysis assigned V and J genes by comparing TCR nucleotide sequences with IMGT/GENE-DB human TR gene sequences. In a later analysis, CDR3 sequences and most-parsimonious VDJ recombination scenarios were assigned using the TCRdist pipeline. In a later analysis, every TCR beta chain was defined by the combination of its CDR3 amino acid sequence and its V-gene family, and reads without a unique V-gene family were dropped. As a way to deal with suspected cross-contamination and a sequencing artifact, a later analysis dropped approximately 590 nucleotide sequences that were highly shared and had low generation probability. For each public chain, a later analysis derived a clonal expansion index from normalized ranks of inferred template counts within each repertoire. Generation probabilities in a later analysis came from a VDJ recombination model fitted to out-of-frame rearrangements, and those results were checked against IGoR. Hypergeometric tests were used in a later analysis to score TCR-TCR, TCR-HLA and TCR-CMV co-occurrence, with a repertoire-size bias correction applied to the TCR pairs. False discovery rates were estimated in a later analysis by permuting HLA or CMV assignments 20 times. In a later analysis, co-occurring TCRs were grouped using DBSCAN, with TCRdist sequence similarity added in when clustering inside HLA-allele-positive subsets. Co-occurrence clustering excluded repertoires with fewer than 30,000 or more than 120,000 public chains, plus five with anomalous nucleotide sharing. In its TCRdb copy, this immuneACCESS table keeps in-frame sequences only and misses some clones. Where compared with another copy, unresolved V genes explain less than half of these, and the others have no known cause. D and trimming were read from the DNA, whereas the V and J calls and clone size are those reported in that table. This sample lists 130,000 or so clones; around 66% were detected once. The ten largest make up approximately 8% of the sample.

In the case of this clone: Its antigen is currently not known. No much larger clonotype is one base removed from it; base qualities were not supplied.

The cohort was made up of roughly 670 healthy bone marrow donors. At the time of sampling, all cohort members were nominally healthy, though unrecorded immune exposures were likely present. The donor tested CMV seropositive, placing the donor among the roughly 270 seropositive members of the cohort. Each donor provided a peripheral blood sample, and peripheral blood mononuclear cells were used for TCR beta sequencing. Genomic DNA was extracted from the blood cell samples with the Qiagen DNeasy Blood Extraction Kit. CDR1 PRHDT and CDR2 FYEKMQ were looked up in the germline V gene (reference sequence). V loses 5 bases at its end and J loses 5 bases; junction bases beyond the gene matches: 4. Spanning cysteine to phenylalanine, the CDR3 consists of 14 amino acids. The sequence is cut down to CDR3 DNA, 42 bases in frame from base 1.

This sequence originates from a woman aged 40-49 years in good health and CMV-seropositive. The rearranged chain carries TRBV13 and TRBJ2-2, with 8 central nucleotides matching TRBD1. Sequencing was carried out using PBMCs. The sequenced DNA is TGTGCCAGCAGCACATACAGGGGGACCGGGGAGCTGTTTTTT. It translates to CASSTYRGTGELFF.